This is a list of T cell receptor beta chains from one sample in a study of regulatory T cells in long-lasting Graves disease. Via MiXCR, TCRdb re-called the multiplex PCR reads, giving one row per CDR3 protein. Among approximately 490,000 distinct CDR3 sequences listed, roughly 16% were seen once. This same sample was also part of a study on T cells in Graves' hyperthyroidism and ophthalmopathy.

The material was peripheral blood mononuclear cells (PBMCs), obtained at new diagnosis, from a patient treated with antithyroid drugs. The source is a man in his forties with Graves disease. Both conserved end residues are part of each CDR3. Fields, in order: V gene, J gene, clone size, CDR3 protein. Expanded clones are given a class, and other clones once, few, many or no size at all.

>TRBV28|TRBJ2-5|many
CASSSPPGVGYQETQYF
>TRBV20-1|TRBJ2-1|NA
CSAPLGLAGVNEQFF
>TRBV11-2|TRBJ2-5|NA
CASSPRQGWEETQYF
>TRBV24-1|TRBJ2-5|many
CATSDSRTSEETQYF
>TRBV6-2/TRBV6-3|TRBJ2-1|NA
CASSYRWTSGRKLGSYNEQFF
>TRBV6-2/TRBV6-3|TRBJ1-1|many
CASSSPDRGFTEAFF
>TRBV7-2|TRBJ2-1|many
CASSLVPSVNNEQFF
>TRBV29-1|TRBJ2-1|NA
CSVDLVGRSYNEQFF
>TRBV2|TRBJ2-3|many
CASRGTDRDTQYF
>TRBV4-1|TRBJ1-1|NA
CASRTLGRLNTEAFF
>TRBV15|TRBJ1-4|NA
CATSRGLDRTNEKLFF
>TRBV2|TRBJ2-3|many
CASRDDRTDTQYF
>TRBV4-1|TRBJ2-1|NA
CASSQGPGADNEQFF
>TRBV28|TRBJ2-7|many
CASSPGGQGSKQYF
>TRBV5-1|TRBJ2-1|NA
CASSVTGLAGNNEQFF
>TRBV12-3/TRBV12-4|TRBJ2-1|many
CASRYSGEEQFF
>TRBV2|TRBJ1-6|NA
CASTWSAGGTSPLHF
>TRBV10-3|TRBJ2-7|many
CAISEKISGNEQYF
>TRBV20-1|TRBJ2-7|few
CSARDSKGRVSYEQYF
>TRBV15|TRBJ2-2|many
CATSGQGWAGELFF
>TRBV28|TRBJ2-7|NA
CASSGPAAVFYEQYF
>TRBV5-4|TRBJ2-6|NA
CASSLARDSGANVLTF
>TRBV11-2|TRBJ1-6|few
CASSLESRPPLHF
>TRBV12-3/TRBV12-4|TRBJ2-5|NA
CASSYSQGTQYF
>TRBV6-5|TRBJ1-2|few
CASSYDWVGDDGYTF
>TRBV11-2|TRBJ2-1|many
CASSLGTGVGNEQFF
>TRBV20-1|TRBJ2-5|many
CSAIAGGRRDSYRGETQYF
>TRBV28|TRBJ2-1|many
CMAGSSYNEQFF
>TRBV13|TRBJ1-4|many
CASSLGGQGGEKLFF
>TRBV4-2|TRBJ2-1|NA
CASSQDVSSYNEQFF
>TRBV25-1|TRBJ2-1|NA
CASSGLVSGEQFF
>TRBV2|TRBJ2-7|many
CASRRTGRYEQYF
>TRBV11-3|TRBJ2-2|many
CASSKTDTGELFF
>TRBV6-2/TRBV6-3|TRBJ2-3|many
CASSSRTGSADTQYF
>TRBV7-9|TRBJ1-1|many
CASTPIRGLDTEAFF
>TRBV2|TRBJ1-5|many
CASSDQQGASNQPQHF
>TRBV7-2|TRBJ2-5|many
CASSLAQKETQYF
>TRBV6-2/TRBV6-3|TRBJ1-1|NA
CASRGWDTEAFF
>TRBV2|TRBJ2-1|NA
CASSESSGTYNEQFF
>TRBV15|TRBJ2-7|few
CATSREATEKYEQYF
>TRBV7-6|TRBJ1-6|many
CASSLEAGGPRSDSPLHF
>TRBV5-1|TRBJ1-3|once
CASSLGQGAGNTMYF
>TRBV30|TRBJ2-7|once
CAWTRKPGAYEQYF
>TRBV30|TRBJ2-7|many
CAWRGDRVEDEQYF
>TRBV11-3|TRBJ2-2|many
CASSDGLAGGYTGELFF
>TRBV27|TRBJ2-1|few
CASKQGLALDEQFF
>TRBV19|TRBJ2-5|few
CASSITGSQETQYF
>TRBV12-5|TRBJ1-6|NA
CASGLVRGQSEFRSPLHF
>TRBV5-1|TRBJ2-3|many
CASSPAGIGADTQYF
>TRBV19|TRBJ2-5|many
CASAPTGYETQYF
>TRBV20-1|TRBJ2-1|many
CSARGRATHSSYNEQFF
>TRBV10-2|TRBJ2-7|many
CASSEKGFSYEQYF
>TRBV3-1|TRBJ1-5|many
CASSPNDRQPQHF
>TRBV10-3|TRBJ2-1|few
CAISEGFNGGQGSEQFF